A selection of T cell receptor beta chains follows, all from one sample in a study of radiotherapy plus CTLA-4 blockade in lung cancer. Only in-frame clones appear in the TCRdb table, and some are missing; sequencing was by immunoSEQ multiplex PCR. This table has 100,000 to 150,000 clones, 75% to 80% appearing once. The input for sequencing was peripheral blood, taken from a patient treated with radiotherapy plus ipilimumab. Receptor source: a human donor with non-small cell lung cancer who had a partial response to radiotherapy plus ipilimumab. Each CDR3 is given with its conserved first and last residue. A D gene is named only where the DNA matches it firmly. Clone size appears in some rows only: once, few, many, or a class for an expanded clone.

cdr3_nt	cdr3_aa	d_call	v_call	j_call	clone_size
TGTGCCAGTAGCCTAGCGGGAGACCACGAGCAGTACTTC	CASSLAGDHEQYF	TRBD2	TRBV19	TRBJ2-7	.
TGTGCCAGCAGCCTTCCCAGGACAGGGTGGGGAGGTGGCTACACCTTC	CASSLPRTGWGGGYTF	TRBD1	TRBV5-4	TRBJ1-2	once
TGTGCCAGCAGCCCCCGACACAAAGATACGCAGTATTTT	CASSPRHKDTQYF	.	TRBV7-9	TRBJ2-3	.
TGCGCCAGCAGCCCCCTTGAGACAGGCAATGGCTACACCTTC	CASSPLETGNGYTF	.	TRBV5-1	TRBJ1-2	.
TGTGCCAGTAGTTCACAGGGTATTGGAGCTTTCTTT	CASSSQGIGAFF	.	TRBV19	TRBJ1-1	medium-sized
TGCGCCAGCAGAGGTCTAGCGGGGGGCACAGATACGCAGTATTTT	CASRGLAGGTDTQYF	TRBD2	TRBV5-1	TRBJ2-3	once
TGTGCCACCAGCAGAGGCCGGAGTCTAGCGGGACTCAATGAGCAGTTCTTC	CATSRGRSLAGLNEQFF	TRBD2	TRBV15	TRBJ2-1	.
TGTGCCAGCAGGGACAGGCCGAACTATGGCTACACCTTC	CASRDRPNYGYTF	TRBD1	TRBV6-1	TRBJ1-2	.
TGTGCCAGCAGTGTAGGATTGCAGGGAAATCAGCCCCAGCATTTT	CASSVGLQGNQPQHF	.	TRBV2	TRBJ1-5	.
TGTGCCAGCAGTCCCCCCGGAGGGAACAATCAGCCCCAGCATTTT	CASSPPGGNNQPQHF	.	TRBV27	TRBJ1-5	.
TGTGCCAGCGATCTAGTACAAGAGACCCAGTACTTC	CASDLVQETQYF	.	TRBV2	TRBJ2-5	.
TGCGCCAGCAGCCAAGGGAGTGCTAGATTCGAGACCCAGTACTTC	CASSQGSARFETQYF	.	TRBV4-1	TRBJ2-5	few
TGTGCCAGCAGTGACCGAGGGGGGGCAGATACGCAGTATTTT	CASSDRGGADTQYF	.	TRBV6-4	TRBJ2-3	.
TGTGCCTGGAGTTTTCGTCAGGCCCTCTCCTACAATGAGCAGTTCTTC	CAWSFRQALSYNEQFF	.	TRBV30	TRBJ2-1	.
TGTGCCAGCAGTTCGGGGATCTTC	CASSSGIF	.	TRBV7-9	TRBJ1-2	.
TGTGCCATCAGTACAGGACTAGCGGGAAGGGACACAGATACGCAGTATTTT	CAISTGLAGRDTDTQYF	TRBD2	TRBV10-3	TRBJ2-3	once
TGTGCCAGCAGCTTGGCGGGGGAGACCCAGTACTTC	CASSLAGETQYF	.	TRBV5-6	TRBJ2-5	.
TGCGCCAGCAGCGCGGAACTAGAAGAGACCCAGTACTTC	CASSAELEETQYF	.	TRBV5-1	TRBJ2-5	.
TGTGCCTGGAGTGTACGGTCGGGTTCGCCCCAGTACTTC	CAWSVRSGSPQYF	.	TRBV30	TRBJ2-5	few
TGTGCCAGCAGCTTGGAAGGGACAGGGAGGATACGAATGGGTGGCTACACCTTC	CASSLEGTGRIRMGGYTF	TRBD1	TRBV5-6	TRBJ1-2	.
TGTGCCAGCAGTCACCCCCAGGGGTCCCCAGATACGCAGTATTTT	CASSHPQGSPDTQYF	.	TRBV6-5	TRBJ2-3	.
TGCGCCAGCAGCCAAGAGGGGGGCGGGAGGGCCAATGAGCAGTTCTTC	CASSQEGGGRANEQFF	TRBD2	TRBV4-3	TRBJ2-1	few
TGCGCCAGCAGCTTGGCCAGGGACAATCAGCCCCAGCATTTT	CASSLARDNQPQHF	.	TRBV5-1	TRBJ1-5	.
TGTGCCAGCAGGTCCCGGGACAGGGATAATTCACCCCTCCACTTT	CASRSRDRDNSPLHF	TRBD1	TRBV2	TRBJ1-6	.
TGTGCCAGCAGTTACATCGGGGGGCAAGGGTATGGCTACACCTTC	CASSYIGGQGYGYTF	.	TRBV6-5	TRBJ1-2	.
TGTGCCTGGAGTGTACAGCTCCACGGCTACACCTTC	CAWSVQLHGYTF	.	TRBV30	TRBJ1-2	.
TGTGCCAGCTCACCCTTTGGGTCGGGAAATTCACCCCTCCACTTT	CASSPFGSGNSPLHF	.	TRBV18	TRBJ1-6	.
TGTGCCAGCAGCGACGGACAGTTAGACAATCAGCCCCAGCATTTT	CASSDGQLDNQPQHF	.	TRBV7-2	TRBJ1-5	.
TGTGCCAGCAGCTTGGCCGCGGGCGTAGCCAAAAACATTCAGTACTTC	CASSLAAGVAKNIQYF	.	TRBV5-6	TRBJ2-4	.
TGCGCCAGCAGCTTGGGGGGGACACTGAACACTGAAGCTTTCTTT	CASSLGGTLNTEAFF	.	TRBV5-1	TRBJ1-1	.
TGCGCCAGCAGCCCTACTTCGGGTTACACCATATATTTT	CASSPTSGYTIYF	.	TRBV10-2	TRBJ1-3	.
TGTGCCAGCAGCCGGGGACAGTATACAGATACGCAGTATTTT	CASSRGQYTDTQYF	TRBD1	TRBV7-9	TRBJ2-3	.
TGTGCCAGCAGTTTATTTGGCGGGAGCTCCTACGAGCAGTACTTC	CASSLFGGSSYEQYF	TRBD2	TRBV28	TRBJ2-7	.
TGTGCCAGCAGCTTAGAGTGGGGCAGGGGGAATGAGCAGTTCTTC	CASSLEWGRGNEQFF	TRBD1	TRBV13	TRBJ2-1	.
TGTGCCAGCAGCTTTGCAGGGGGCATCGGCTATGGCTACACCTTC	CASSFAGGIGYGYTF	TRBD1	TRBV7-8	TRBJ1-2	.
TGTGCCAGCAGCGGGCCGGGACAGGGAGAATACGAGCAGTACTTC	CASSGPGQGEYEQYF	TRBD1	TRBV6-1	TRBJ2-7	.
TGTGCCAGCAGGCCTCACGACAGGGCTTTCTCTGGAAACACCATATATTTT	CASRPHDRAFSGNTIYF	TRBD1	TRBV5-5	TRBJ1-3	few
TGTGCCAGCGCTGCGGGGGGTTTAAGTAATGAGCAGTTCTTC	CASAAGGLSNEQFF	TRBD2	TRBV6-1	TRBJ2-1	.
TGTGCCAGCAGCGTAGGTCTAGCGAGCAGCACAGATACGCAGTATTTT	CASSVGLASSTDTQYF	.	TRBV9	TRBJ2-3	.
TGCGCCAGCAGCCGTTCCCCTAGCGGGACAGATACGCAGTATTTT	CASSRSPSGTDTQYF	TRBD2	TRBV4-1	TRBJ2-3	.
TGTGCCAGCAGCCATCCGACTAGCGGGAGGTACGAGCAGTACTTC	CASSHPTSGRYEQYF	TRBD2	TRBV14	TRBJ2-7	once
TGCGCCAGCAGCCAGCGGGAGGACACCTACGAGCAGTACTTC	CASSQREDTYEQYF	TRBD2	TRBV4-1	TRBJ2-7	.
TGTGCCAGCAGCTCTCATAGCGGGAGCTCCTACAATGAGCAGTTCTTC	CASSSHSGSSYNEQFF	TRBD2	TRBV7-9	TRBJ2-1	.
TGTGCCAGCAGCTCCAGGGGAACGCATCAGCCCCAGCATTTT	CASSSRGTHQPQHF	.	TRBV27	TRBJ1-5	.
TGCGCCAGCAGCTTGGTTGGCAGTCAGGAGACCCAGTACTTC	CASSLVGSQETQYF	.	TRBV5-1	TRBJ2-5	.
TGTGCCAGCAGACTTGACAGGGCGTTCCTGAATTCACCCCTCCACTTT	CASRLDRAFLNSPLHF	TRBD1	TRBV27	TRBJ1-6	few
TGTGCCAGCAGTGTAACAGGGGACGACCAGCCCCAGCATTTT	CASSVTGDDQPQHF	TRBD1	TRBV6-1	TRBJ1-5	few
TGTGCCAGCAGCTCACTTAAGGGGGCGACTGAAGCTTTCTTT	CASSSLKGATEAFF	TRBD1	TRBV7-6	TRBJ1-1	once
TGCGCCAGCAGTGAGGGCGGGACCACAGATACGCAGTATTTT	CASSEGGTTDTQYF	.	TRBV10-2	TRBJ2-3	.
TGTGCCAGCAGCCCTTCCGGGACTAGCGGGATAGGGGAGACCCAGTACTTC	CASSPSGTSGIGETQYF	TRBD2	TRBV9	TRBJ2-5	.
TGTGCCAGCAGTGAAGCCGGGAAACAGGGCGCCCAGCATTTT	CASSEAGKQGAQHF	.	TRBV2	TRBJ1-5	few
TGTGCCAGCAGCCAGGGACAGACGAACACCGGGGAGCTGTTTTTT	CASSQGQTNTGELFF	TRBD1	TRBV6-5	TRBJ2-2	few
TGTGCCAGCAGCCCACAGGGGCAGAACACTGAAGCTTTCTTT	CASSPQGQNTEAFF	TRBD1	TRBV11-2	TRBJ1-1	.
TGCGCCAGCAGCTTGGCAGGGGAAGGTAATTCACCCCTCCACTTT	CASSLAGEGNSPLHF	.	TRBV5-1	TRBJ1-6	.
TGTGCCAGCAGTGAAGGTCTAGCGGGGGGTAGTGAGCAGTTCTTC	CASSEGLAGGSEQFF	TRBD2	TRBV6-4	TRBJ2-1	few
TGTGCCAGCAGTCCCCTCATGGGAGGGTCGAGCACTGAAGCTTTCTTT	CASSPLMGGSSTEAFF	.	TRBV28	TRBJ1-1	.
TGCGCCAGCAGCTTGGAGGGATCGGGAGGCTATGAGCAGTTCTTC	CASSLEGSGGYEQFF	TRBD2	TRBV5-1	TRBJ2-1	.
TGTGCCAGTAGCCGACCCGGGGATATGCGCAATCAGCCCCAGCATTTT	CASSRPGDMRNQPQHF	.	TRBV19	TRBJ1-5	few
TGTGCCAGTTTTGGGGACCGGGACAGCTATAGCAATCAGCCCCAGCATTTT	CASFGDRDSYSNQPQHF	TRBD1	TRBV19	TRBJ1-5	.
TGCGCCAGCGGGAGACAGGGGTGGGAGCAGTACTTC	CASGRQGWEQYF	TRBD1	TRBV10-1	TRBJ2-7	.